The next 20 T cell receptor beta chains were all read from a single sample in a study of siplizumab effects on memory and regulatory T cells. Data came from immunoSEQ multiplex PCR; TCRdb stores just in-frame clones and leaves some out. This table holds over 80,000 clones, roughly 94% found once. Source material: non-Treg CD4+ T cells sorted from blood. The receptor set was obtained from a human donor in good health.

The count of this clone is one. The rearrangement uses TRBV6-5 and TRBJ2-3; TRBD1 is a possible D gene (6 bases). Looked up from germline, CDR1 is MNHEY and CDR2 is SVGAGI. There are 12 residues in the CDR3. Deletions cut 4 bases from V and 8 bases from J, with 10 bases between. The CDR3 DNA reads as TGTGCCAGCAGTTCCCAACAGGGTACGCAGTATTTT. Its translation is CASSSQQGTQYF.

The V and J genes are TRBV2 and TRBJ1-1; D unresolved. Germline V gene lookup returns CDR1 SNHLY and CDR2 FYNNEI. Trimming removed 7 bases at V and 4 bases at J, with 13 bases between. The CDR3 loop spans 13 amino acids. The CDR3 bases are TGTGCCAGCACCTGGGCGGGGAGCACTGAAGCTTTCTTT. This codes for CASTWAGSTEAFF. The full variable domain, in which reference TRBV2 and TRBJ1-1 provide the parts outside the CDR3, is EPEVTQTPSHQVTQMGQEVILRCVPISNHLYFYWYRQILGQKVEFLVSFYNNEISEKSEIFDDQFSVERPDGSNFTLKIRSTKLEDSAMYFCASTWAGSTEAFFGQGTRLTVV.

The chain has TRBV2 and TRBJ2-5, with 9 bases lining up with TRBD1. The DNA end lines up better with TRBJ2-7; the J call may be wrong. This CDR3 is 13 amino acids long. Germline CDR1 reads SNHLY; CDR2 reads FYNNEI. The CDR3 region has the DNA TGTGCCAGCAGTGGGGACAGGGTTTACGAGCAGTACTTC. Its protein is CASSGDRVYEQYF.

DNA of the CDR3: TGCGCCAGCCGGCCCGGACCTTCGAGCAATCAGCCCCAGCATTTT. The encoded protein is CASRPGPSSNQPQHF. This chain uses TRBV4-1 with TRBJ1-5; no clear D. The CDR3 runs to 15 residues. Looked up from germline, CDR1 is MGHRA and CDR2 is YSYEKL. Trimming removed 8 bases at V and 1 base at J, with 15 bases between.

This chain uses TRBV7-2 with TRBJ1-5; the D gene is possibly TRBD1 (5 bases). V was cut by 5 bases and J by 6 bases, with 14 bases left in between. The CDR3 is 14 residues long. Germline assignment: CDR1 SGHTA and CDR2 FQGNSA. CDR3 residues: CASSLLGGAQPQHF. CDR3 bases: TGTGCCAGCAGCCTACTAGGTGGGGCTCAGCCCCAGCATTTT.

The chain's CDR3 is CASSFGRETQYF. Here the CDR3 DNA reads TGTGCCAGCAGTTTTGGTCGAGAGACCCAGTACTTC. The rearrangement uses TRBV28 and TRBJ2-5; no clear D gene. The CDR3 sequence is 12 residues long. CDR1 and CDR2 from the germline V gene are MDHEN and SYDVKM. The ends were cut back, 3 bases at V and 4 bases at J, with 6 bases in the middle.

In DNA, the CDR3 is TGTGCCAGCAGTACCCCTACAGGAGGAGAGGGAGATACGCAGTATTTT. Its translation: CASSTPTGGEGDTQYF. The V gene is TRBV28, the J gene TRBJ2-3; either TRBD1 or TRBD2 may supply D (5 bases each). The CDR3 contains 16 residues. Trimming left V 5 bases short and J 5 bases short, with 20 bases between. CDR1 is MDHEN, CDR2 SYDVKM, per germline.

The chain has TRBV30 and TRBJ1-1, with 11 bases that match TRBD1. Trimming took 1 base from V and 6 from J; bases not matched to a gene: 4. Germline-derived CDR1 and CDR2 are GTSNPN and SVGIG (reference sequence). There are 14 residues in the CDR3. The CDR3 loop reads CAWSAMGQGAEAFF. The CDR3 nucleotides read TGTGCCTGGAGTGCAATGGGACAGGGGGCTGAAGCTTTCTTT.

The chain is built from TRBV28 and TRBJ2-1; D possibly corresponds to TRBD2 (6 bases). This CDR3 has 14 amino acids. CDR1 MDHEN and CDR2 SYDVKM come from the germline V gene. Trimming took off 3 bases at V and 2 bases at J, with 8 bases between the two ends. CDR3 bases: TGTGCCAGCAGTTTTGGGGGGACCTACAATGAGCAGTTCTTC. It translates to CASSFGGTYNEQFF.

The chain couples TRBV19 to TRBJ2-2; the D gene is possibly TRBD2 (7 bases). The CDR3 totals 13 residues. V was pared by 10 bases and J by 1 base, with 10 bases between. CDR1 and CDR2 (germline): LNHDA, SQIVND (reference sequence). The CDR3 loop is CATGGVNTGELFF. The CDR3 nucleotides read TGTGCCACGGGGGGCGTGAACACCGGGGAGCTGTTTTTT.

V usage is TRBV28 and J usage is TRBJ2-4, with TRBD2 identical over 8 bases. After removal of 3 bases from V and 6 bases from J, the junction contained 13 bases not matched to a gene. Germline values: CDR1 MDHEN, CDR2 SYDVKM. There are 17 residues in the CDR3. CDR3 sequence (DNA): TGTGCCAGCAGTTTCAGACCGGTAGCGGGATCGAGAAACATTCAGTACTTC. This sequence encodes CASSFRPVAGSRNIQYF.

The J gene is TRBJ2-2, the V gene TRBV7-8, with D unresolved. The germline gives CDR1 SGHVS, CDR2 FQNEAQ. This CDR3 region has 14 residues. The germline V and J ends were trimmed by 7 bases and 5 bases, with 14 bases remaining between them. CDR3 sequence: CASTPGKKTGELFF. CDR3 in DNA: TGTGCCAGCACCCCTGGAAAAAAAACCGGGGAGCTGTTTTTT.

V usage is TRBV5-1 and J usage is TRBJ2-1; D may be TRBD2 (5 bases). Germline V lookup: CDR1 SGHRS, CDR2 YFSETQ. V lost 1 base, J lost 2 bases, and 10 bases lay in between. The CDR3 sequence is 15 residues long. CDR3 amino acids: CASSLSPTTYNEQFF. As DNA, the CDR3 is TGCGCCAGCAGCTTGAGCCCGACTACCTACAATGAGCAGTTCTTC.

V is TRBV28 and J is TRBJ1-1, with 9 nucleotides matching TRBD1. Germline CDR1 reads MDHEN; CDR2 reads SYDVKM. The CDR3 has 16 amino acids. V trimming: 5 bases; J trimming: 7 bases; junction bases outside the gene matches: 14. The CDR3 spells CASSLPGQGIYLEAFF. The CDR3 DNA reads TGTGCCAGCAGTCTGCCCGGACAGGGGATATACCTTGAAGCTTTCTTT.

This clone turned up a few times. The V call is TRBV29-1, the J call TRBJ1-2; no reliable D call. Germline-derived CDR1 and CDR2 are SQVTM and ANQGSEA. The germline V and J ends were trimmed by 0 bases and 6 bases, with 14 bases remaining between them. CDR3 length: 14 residues. The CDR3: CSVEDLVEGHGYTF. The CDR3 nucleotides are TGCAGCGTTGAAGATTTAGTGGAAGGGCATGGCTACACCTTC. Full variable domain (missing parts from reference TRBV29-1 and TRBJ1-2): SAVISQKPSRDICQRGTSLTIQCQVDSQVTMMFWYRQQPGQSLTLIATANQGSEATYESGFVIDKFPISRPNLTFSTLTVSNMSPEDSSIYLCSVEDLVEGHGYTFGSGTRLTVV.

The rearrangement uses TRBV7-8 and TRBJ2-7; D might be TRBD2 (6 bases). CDR1 and CDR2 from the germline V gene are SGHVS and FQNEAQ. V lost 0 bases and J 0 bases, leaving 12 bases between the germline ends. This CDR3 region has 16 residues. DNA of the CDR3: TGTGCCAGCAGCTTAGCGGGTAGCGGCCTCTCCTACGAGCAGTACTTC. This encodes CASSLAGSGLSYEQYF.

V is TRBV2 and J is TRBJ2-7; 7 nucleotides match TRBD2. CDR3 length equals 13 residues. Germline CDR1 SNHLY, CDR2 FYNNEI. Germline trimming cut 6 bases from V and 7 bases from J; bases unmatched to any gene: 9. The CDR3 DNA follows: TGTGCCAGCAGCGCCTTGGGAGGGTATGAGCAGTACTTC. Translated, it gives CASSALGGYEQYF.

The V and J genes are TRBV4-1 and TRBJ1-2; D gene ambiguous. Germline CDR1 MGHRA, CDR2 YSYEKL. Trimming removed 0 bases at V and 5 bases at J, with 16 bases between. The CDR3 loop spans 16 amino acids. CDR3 DNA: TGCGCCAGCAGCCAAGATATAAGCGGCTGGAGTTATGGCTACACCTTC. It is translated as CASSQDISGWSYGYTF.

This chain connects TRBV7-3 to TRBJ2-2; 7 bases fit TRBD2. This CDR3 contains 13 residues. The germline V gene encodes CDR1 SGHTA and CDR2 FQGTGA. The J segment lost 5 bases and the V segment lost 6 bases, leaving 3 bases of the junction unmatched. The CDR3 DNA reads as TGTGCCAGCAGGTCGCGGGGGACCGGGGAGCTGTTTTTT. Translation gives CASRSRGTGELFF.

The chain uses TRBV7-8 and TRBJ2-7; D is ambiguous. The V gene lost 0 bases and the J gene lost 2 bases, with 23 bases spanning the gap. Germline V gene sequence: CDR1 SGHVS, CDR2 FQNEAQ. This CDR3 is built from 19 residues. The CDR3 sequence is CASSLARAPGRLLPYEQYF. The CDR3 DNA reads as TGTGCCAGCAGCTTAGCGCGTGCCCCCGGAAGACTGTTGCCCTACGAGCAGTACTTC. The full variable domain, in which reference TRBV7-8 and TRBJ2-7 provide the parts outside the CDR3, is GAGVSQSPRYKVAKRGQDVALRCDPISGHVSLFWYQQALGQGPEFLTYFQNEAQLDKSGLPSDRFFAERPEGSVSTLKIQRTQQEDSAVYLCASSLARAPGRLLPYEQYFGPGTRLTVT.